This is a list of T cell receptor beta chains from one sample in a study of tumor and adjacent non-tumor tissue in lung cancer. TCRdb re-derived calls from the multiplex PCR reads in MiXCR, one entry per CDR3 protein. This table holds 200,000 or so distinct CDR3 sequences, around 70% found once. Sequencing was performed on lung tumor tissue. Every receptor here comes from a man between 60 and 75 years old with non-small cell lung cancer. Both conserved end residues are part of each CDR3. A D gene is named only where the DNA matches it firmly. Part of the rows lack a size; the others show once, few, many or a class for expanded clones.

d_gene: TRBD1; j_gene: TRBJ2-2; abundance: -; v_gene: TRBV20-1; CDR3nt: TGCAGTGCTAGGGGGACAGTCAAGAACACCGGGGAGCTGTTTTTT; CDR3aa: CSARGTVKNTGELFF
d_gene: -; j_gene: TRBJ1-2; abundance: many; v_gene: TRBV29-1; CDR3nt: TGCAGCGGCGTCAGGGGCGCTAACTATGGCTACACCTTC; CDR3aa: CSGVRGANYGYTF
d_gene: -; j_gene: TRBJ1-4; abundance: once; v_gene: TRBV4-2; CDR3nt: TGTGCCAGCAGCCTCCTCAGGGATAGGGTTAATGAAAAACTGTTTTTT; CDR3aa: CASSLLRDRVNEKLFF
d_gene: TRBD2; j_gene: TRBJ2-1; abundance: -; v_gene: TRBV4-2; CDR3nt: TGTGCCAGCAGCCAAGATACTAGCGGGGTCTTAAATGAGCAGTTCTTC; CDR3aa: CASSQDTSGVLNEQFF
d_gene: TRBD2; j_gene: TRBJ2-7; abundance: few; v_gene: TRBV24-1; CDR3nt: TGTGCCACCAGTGATTTGCAGAGAGCGGGAGGTGAATCCTACGAGCAGTACTTC; CDR3aa: CATSDLQRAGGESYEQYF
d_gene: TRBD1; j_gene: TRBJ2-1; abundance: once; v_gene: TRBV7-8; CDR3nt: TGTGCCAGCAGCCACGGGACAGTCACCTACAATGAGCAGTTCTTC; CDR3aa: CASSHGTVTYNEQFF
d_gene: -; j_gene: TRBJ1-5; abundance: -; v_gene: TRBV20-1; CDR3nt: TGCAGTGCTAGTAGTCGACTCACAGATACGCAGCATTTT; CDR3aa: CSASSRLTDTQHF
d_gene: -; j_gene: TRBJ2-7; abundance: -; v_gene: TRBV6-6; CDR3nt: TGTGCCAGAAATTACTCTTACGAGCAGTACTTC; CDR3aa: CARNYSYEQYF
d_gene: -; j_gene: TRBJ2-1; abundance: few; v_gene: TRBV11-1; CDR3nt: TGTGCCAGCGGCTTAGAGCGGTACAATAAGCAGTTCTTC; CDR3aa: CASGLERYNKQFF
d_gene: -; j_gene: TRBJ2-7; abundance: -; v_gene: TRBV6-1; CDR3nt: TGTGCCAGCAGTGACGTTGGCGTCCTCTACGAGCAGTACTTC; CDR3aa: CASSDVGVLYEQYF
d_gene: -; j_gene: TRBJ2-7; abundance: -; v_gene: TRBV6-6; CDR3nt: TGTACCAGCAGTGACAAACAGGGTCCTCCGCCATACGAGCAGTACTTC; CDR3aa: CTSSDKQGPPPYEQYF